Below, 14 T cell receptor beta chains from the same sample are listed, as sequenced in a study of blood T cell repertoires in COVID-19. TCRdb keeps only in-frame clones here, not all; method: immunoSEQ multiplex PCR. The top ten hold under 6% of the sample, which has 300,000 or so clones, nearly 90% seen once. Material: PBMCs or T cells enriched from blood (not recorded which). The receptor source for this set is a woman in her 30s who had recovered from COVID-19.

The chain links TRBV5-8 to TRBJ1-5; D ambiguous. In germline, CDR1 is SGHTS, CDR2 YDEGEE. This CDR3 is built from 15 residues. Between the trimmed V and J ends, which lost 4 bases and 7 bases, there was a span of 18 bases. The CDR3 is CASSIGGRPDQPQHF. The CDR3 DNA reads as TGTGCCAGCAGCATTGGAGGCAGACCCGACCAGCCCCAGCATTTT. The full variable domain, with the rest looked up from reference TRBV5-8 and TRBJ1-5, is EAGVTQSPTHLIKTRGQQATLRCSPISGHTSVYWYQQALGLGLQFLLWYDEGEERNRGNFPPRFSGRQFPNYSSELNVNALELEDSALYLCASSIGGRPDQPQHFGDGTRLSIL.

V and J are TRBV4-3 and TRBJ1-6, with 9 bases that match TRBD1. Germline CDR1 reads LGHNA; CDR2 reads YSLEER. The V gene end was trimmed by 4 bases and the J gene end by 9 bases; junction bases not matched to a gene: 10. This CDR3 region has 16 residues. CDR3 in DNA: TGCGCCAGCAGCCCCGAACAACAGGGGGCAGGTTCACCCCTCCACTTT. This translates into CASSPEQQGAGSPLHF.

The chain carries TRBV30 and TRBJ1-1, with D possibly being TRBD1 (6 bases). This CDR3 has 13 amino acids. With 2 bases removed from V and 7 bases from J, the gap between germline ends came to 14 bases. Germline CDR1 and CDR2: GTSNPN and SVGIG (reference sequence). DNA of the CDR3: TGTGCCTGGAGTCAGGGGTTAGAGTTTGAAGCTTTCTTT. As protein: CAWSQGLEFEAFF.

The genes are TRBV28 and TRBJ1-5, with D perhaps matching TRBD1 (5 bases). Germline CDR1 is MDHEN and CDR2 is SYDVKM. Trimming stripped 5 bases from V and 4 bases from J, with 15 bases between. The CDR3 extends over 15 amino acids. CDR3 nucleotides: TGTGCCAGCAGTGTGCCAAGGGGAAGAAATCAGCCCCAGCATTTT. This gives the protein CASSVPRGRNQPQHF.

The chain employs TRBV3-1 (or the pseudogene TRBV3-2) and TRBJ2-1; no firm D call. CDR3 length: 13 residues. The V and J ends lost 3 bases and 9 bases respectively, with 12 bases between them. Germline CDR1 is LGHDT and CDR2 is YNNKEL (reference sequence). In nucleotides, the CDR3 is TGTGCCAGCAGCCACGTTACTACGACTGAGCAGTTCTTC. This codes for CASSHVTTTEQFF.

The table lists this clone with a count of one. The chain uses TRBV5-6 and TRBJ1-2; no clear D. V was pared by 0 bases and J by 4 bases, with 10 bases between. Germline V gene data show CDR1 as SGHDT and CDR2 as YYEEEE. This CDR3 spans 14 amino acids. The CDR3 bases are TGTGCCAGCAGCTTGGACCGGTCCCCCTATGGCTACACCTTC. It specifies CASSLDRSPYGYTF.

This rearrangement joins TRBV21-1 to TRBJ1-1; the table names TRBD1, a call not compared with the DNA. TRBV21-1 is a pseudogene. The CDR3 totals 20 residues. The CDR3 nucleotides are TGTGCCAGCAGCTGCGAGAGCAGAATAGGACAGGGGGGAGTGAACACTGAAGCTTTCTTT. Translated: CASSCESRIGQGGVNTEAFF.

The chain's CDR3 is CASSVGSWTGGTEAFF. DNA of the CDR3: TGTGCCAGCAGCGTAGGTTCATGGACAGGGGGGACTGAAGCTTTCTTT. This chain joins TRBV9 and TRBJ1-1; 10 bases map to TRBD1. The J segment lost 5 bases and the V segment lost 0 bases, leaving 7 bases of the junction unmatched. Germline V CDR1 and CDR2: SGDLS, YYNGEE. CDR3 length: 16 amino acids. The whole variable domain, remainder taken from reference TRBV9 and TRBJ1-1, is DSGVTQTPKHLITATGQRVTLRCSPRSGDLSVYWYQQSLDQGLQFLIQYYNGEERAKGNILERFSAQQFPDLHSELNLSSLELGDSALYFCASSVGSWTGGTEAFFGQGTRLTVV.

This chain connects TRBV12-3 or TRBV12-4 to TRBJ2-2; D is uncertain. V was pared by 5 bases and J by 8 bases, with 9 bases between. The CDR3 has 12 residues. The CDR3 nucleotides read TGTGCCAGCAGTCGGTACGGTGGGGAGCTGTTTTTT. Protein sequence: CASSRYGGELFF.

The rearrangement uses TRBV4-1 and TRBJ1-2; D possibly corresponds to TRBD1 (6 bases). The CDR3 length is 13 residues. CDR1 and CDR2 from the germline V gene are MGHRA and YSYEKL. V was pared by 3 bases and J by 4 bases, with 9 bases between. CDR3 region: CASSQTGPYGYTF. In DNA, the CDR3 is TGCGCCAGCAGCCAGACAGGCCCCTATGGCTACACCTTC.

The DNA for the CDR3 is TGTGCCAGCAGCAAAGATCAAACCCCAGGGACAGGGGTTGGCTACACCTTC. It is translated as CASSKDQTPGTGVGYTF. The chain is built from TRBV21-1 and TRBJ1-2; the table assigns TRBD1, which was not confirmed against the DNA. TRBV21-1 is reported as a pseudogene. The length of the CDR3 is 17 residues.

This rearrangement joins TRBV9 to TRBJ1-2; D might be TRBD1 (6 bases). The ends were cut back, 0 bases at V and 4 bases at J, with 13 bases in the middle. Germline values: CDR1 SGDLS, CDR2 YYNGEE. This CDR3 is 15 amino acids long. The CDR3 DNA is TGTGCCAGCAGCGTAGACGCGGGGGGCGGCTATGGCTACACCTTC. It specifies CASSVDAGGGYGYTF.

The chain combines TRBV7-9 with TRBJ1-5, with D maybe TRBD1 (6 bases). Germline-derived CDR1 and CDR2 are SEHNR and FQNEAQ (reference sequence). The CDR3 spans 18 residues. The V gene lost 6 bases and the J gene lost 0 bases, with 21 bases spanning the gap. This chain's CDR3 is CASSRGGVLSDSNQPQHF. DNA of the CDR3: TGTGCCAGCAGTAGAGGGGGTGTTTTGTCGGATAGCAATCAGCCCCAGCATTTT.

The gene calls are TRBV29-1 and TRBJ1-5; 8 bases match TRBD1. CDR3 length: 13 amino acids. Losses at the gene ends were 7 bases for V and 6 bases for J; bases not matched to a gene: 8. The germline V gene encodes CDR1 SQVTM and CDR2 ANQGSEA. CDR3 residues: CSAGQGASQPQHF. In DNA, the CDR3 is TGCAGCGCAGGACAGGGAGCGAGTCAGCCCCAGCATTTT.